This T cell receptor (beta chain) was sequenced for a study of T cell responses to AZD1222 COVID-19 vaccine. Worth noting for this clone: Its specificity is not known.

This CDR3 is built from 15 residues. The V segment lost 3 bases and the J segment 3 bases; nucleotides outside the gene matches: 5. CDR1 and CDR2 from the germline V gene are LNHDA and SQIVND (reference sequence). Study results and caveats: Spike-specific TCR breadth and depth rose after two AZD1222 doses. Vaccine-associated CD4 TCRs spanned spike, dominant at 160-218 and 743-854.

Sequenced by immunoSEQ multiplex PCR; TCRdb stores in-frame clones only, minus some. The data hold 100,000 to 150,000 clones, with 90% to 95% observed a single time. The source of this sequence is an adult in good health. The sequenced sample was peripheral blood, obtained on day 0 of AZD1222 vaccination. The J gene is TRBJ2-7, the V gene TRBV19; 10 nucleotides agree with TRBD1. This CDR3 is CASSIGTGDFYEQYF. The CDR3 region has the DNA TGTGCCAGTAGTATCGGGACAGGGGATTTCTACGAGCAGTACTTC.